Given below is one TCR beta chain in context. Its antigen is unidentified. These data originate in a study of T-cell reconstitution after alpha-beta-depleted transplantation in children. Study-wide results and caveats: Newly produced T cells mostly accounted for T-cell counts and diversity one year post-transplant.

A TCRbeta library incorporating unique molecular identifiers was prepared. MiXCR, applied by TCRdb to the PCR reads, yields one record per CDR3 protein. Counted here are approximately 520,000 distinct CDR3 sequences, 11% occurring once; the ten biggest clones make up 13% to 15%. Trimming stripped 6 bases from V and 5 bases from J, with 13 bases between. Germline V lookup: CDR1 MNHEY, CDR2 SVGEGT. The CDR3 spans 13 residues. This clonotype originated in a female patient between 2 and 15 years old who had a stem cell transplant for aplastic anemia, so the T cells may come from the graft donor. The J gene is TRBJ2-5, the V gene TRBV6-2 or TRBV6-3, with D possibly TRBD2 on 5 matching bases. This specimen consisted of PBMCs, mostly from graft donor cells, obtained 180 days after TCRalphabeta/CD19-depleted stem cell transplant. For the CDR3, the DNA is TGTGCCAGCAGCAAAGGGTGGAGGGAGACCCAGTACTTC. Protein product: CASSKGWRETQYF.